This TCR beta chain was sequenced for a study of early T cells in non-severe SARS-CoV-2 infection. Background on the study: The authors sequenced bulk RNA from unsorted whole blood, leaving chains unpaired.

TCRdb called the 5' RACE reads again in MiXCR, with one record for every CDR3 protein. The sample lists about 83,000 distinct CDR3 sequences, around 15% occurring once. The V gene end was trimmed by 4 bases and the J gene end by 7 bases; junction bases not matched to a gene: 6. CDR1 is SGHRS and CDR2 is YFSETQ in the germline V gene. The CDR3 has 15 amino acids. The sample consisted of whole blood. The receptor comes from an adult who was a healthcare worker with PCR-confirmed SARS-CoV-2 infection or an uninfected control (not recorded which). This chain links TRBV5-1 with TRBJ1-6; 9 bases fit TRBD1. The CDR3 loop reads CASSPGQGWNSPLHF. In DNA form, the CDR3 reads TGCGCCAGCAGCCCGGGACAGGGTTGGAATTCACCCCTCCACTTT.